This TCR beta chain was retrieved from a study of blood T cell repertoires in COVID-19. Overall study: The analysed material was cDNA or gDNA that came from T cells, B-cell-depleted T cells, or PBMCs.

Participants, roughly 18 to 90 years old, spanned 25 or so US areas. V was shortened by 4 bases and J by 1 base, with 13 bases between the two germline ends. The CDR3 totals 15 residues. Germline CDR1 reads LGHDT; CDR2 reads YNNKEL (reference sequence). As handled by the study authors: From reference gene primer amplification, estimates of nucleated cell counts were derived. Repertoires were generated with immunoSEQ multiplex PCR, while TCRdb's copy carries only in-frame clones and drops some. V, J and clone size were drawn from that table, and D and trimming were deduced from the DNA. Found here are 120,000 to 150,000 clones, over 80% of them singletons; the top ten hold around 5.4%.

This clonotype was sampled from a woman in her fifties or sixties who had been exposed to COVID-19. The V call is TRBV3-1 (or the pseudogene TRBV3-2), the J call TRBJ1-1, with D possibly TRBD1 on 5 matching bases. The specimen was PBMCs or T cells enriched from blood (not recorded which). CDR3 nucleotide sequence: TGTGCCAGCAGCCCTATCAGGGAGGAGAACACTGAAGCTTTCTTT. Translated: CASSPIREENTEAFF.